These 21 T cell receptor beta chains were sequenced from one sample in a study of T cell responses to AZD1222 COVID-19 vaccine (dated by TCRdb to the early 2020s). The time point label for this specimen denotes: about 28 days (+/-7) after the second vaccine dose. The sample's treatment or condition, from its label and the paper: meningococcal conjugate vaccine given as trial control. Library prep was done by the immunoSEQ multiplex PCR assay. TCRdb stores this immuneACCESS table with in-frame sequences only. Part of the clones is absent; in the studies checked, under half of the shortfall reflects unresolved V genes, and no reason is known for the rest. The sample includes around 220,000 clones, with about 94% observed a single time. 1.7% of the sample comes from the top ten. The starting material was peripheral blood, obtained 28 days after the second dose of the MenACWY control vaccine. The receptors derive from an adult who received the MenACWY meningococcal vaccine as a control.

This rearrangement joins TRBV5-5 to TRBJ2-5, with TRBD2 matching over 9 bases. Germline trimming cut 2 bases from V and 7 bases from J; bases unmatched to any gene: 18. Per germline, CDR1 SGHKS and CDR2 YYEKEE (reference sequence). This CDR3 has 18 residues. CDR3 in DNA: TGTGCCAGCAGCTTTACGCCTCCGGGACTAGCTCACCAGGGGACCCAGTACTTC. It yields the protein CASSFTPPGLAHQGTQYF.

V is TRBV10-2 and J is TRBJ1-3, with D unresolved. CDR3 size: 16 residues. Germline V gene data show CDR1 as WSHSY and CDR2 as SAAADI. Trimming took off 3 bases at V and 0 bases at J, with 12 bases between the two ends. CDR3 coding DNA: TGCGCCAGCAGTGAAGTATGGCAGATCTCTGGAAACACCATATATTTT. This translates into CASSEVWQISGNTIYF.

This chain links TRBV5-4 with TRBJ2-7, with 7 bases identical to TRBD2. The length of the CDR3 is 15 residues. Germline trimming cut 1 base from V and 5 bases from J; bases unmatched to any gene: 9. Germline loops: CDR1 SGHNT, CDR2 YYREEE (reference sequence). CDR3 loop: CASSLTLGGKDEQYF. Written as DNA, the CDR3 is TGTGCCAGCAGCTTGACCTTGGGGGGGAAGGACGAGCAGTACTTC.

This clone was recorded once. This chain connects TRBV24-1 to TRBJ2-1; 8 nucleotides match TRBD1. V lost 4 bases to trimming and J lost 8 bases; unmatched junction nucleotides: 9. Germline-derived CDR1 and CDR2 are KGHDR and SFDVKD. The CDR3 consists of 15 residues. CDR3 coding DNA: TGTGCCACCAGTGAACCGGACAGGGCCCTTGATGAGCAGTTCTTC. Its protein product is CATSEPDRALDEQFF.

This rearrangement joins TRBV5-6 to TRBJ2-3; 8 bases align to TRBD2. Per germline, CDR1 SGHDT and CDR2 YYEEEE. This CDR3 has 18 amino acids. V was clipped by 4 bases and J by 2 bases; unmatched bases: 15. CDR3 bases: TGTGCCAGCAGCGGGCGGGGGGCCCAAGCATTACACACAGATACGCAGTATTTT. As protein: CASSGRGAQALHTDTQYF.

CDR3 sequence: CASSLGQLYEQYF. Written as DNA, the CDR3 is TGTGCCAGCAGCTTGGGACAGCTCTACGAGCAGTACTTC. V usage is TRBV5-8 and J usage is TRBJ2-7; TRBD1 is a possible D gene (5 bases). Germline loops: CDR1 SGHTS, CDR2 YDEGEE. The CDR3 is 13 residues long. The V and J ends lost 0 bases and 3 bases respectively, with 7 bases between them.

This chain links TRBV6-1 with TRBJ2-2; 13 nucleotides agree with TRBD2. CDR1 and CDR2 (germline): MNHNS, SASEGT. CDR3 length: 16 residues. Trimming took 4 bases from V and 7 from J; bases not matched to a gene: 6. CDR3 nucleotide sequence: TGTGCCAGCAGTGCTACTAGCGGGAGGGCCGGCGGGGAGCTGTTTTTT. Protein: CASSATSGRAGGELFF.

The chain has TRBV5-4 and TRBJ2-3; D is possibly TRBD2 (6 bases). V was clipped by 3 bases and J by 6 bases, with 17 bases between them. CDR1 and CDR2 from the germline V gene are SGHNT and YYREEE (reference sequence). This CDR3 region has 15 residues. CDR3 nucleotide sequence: TGTGCCAGCAGCTCACTAATCGGGGGTGACGATACGCAGTATTTT. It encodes CASSSLIGGDDTQYF.

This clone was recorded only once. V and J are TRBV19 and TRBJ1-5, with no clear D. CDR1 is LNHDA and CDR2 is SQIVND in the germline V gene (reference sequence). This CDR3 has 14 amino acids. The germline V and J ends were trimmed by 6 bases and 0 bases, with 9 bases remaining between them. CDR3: CASSAEDSNQPQHF. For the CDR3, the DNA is TGTGCCAGTAGCGCAGAAGATAGCAATCAGCCCCAGCATTTT.

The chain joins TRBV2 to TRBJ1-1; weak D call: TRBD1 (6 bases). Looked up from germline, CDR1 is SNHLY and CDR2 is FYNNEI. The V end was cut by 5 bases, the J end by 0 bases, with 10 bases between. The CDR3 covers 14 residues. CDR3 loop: CASSRRGVNTEAFF. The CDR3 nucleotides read TGTGCCAGCAGTCGCAGGGGTGTGAACACTGAAGCTTTCTTT.

The CDR3 here is CASSSKQGNYGYTF. Here the CDR3 DNA reads TGCGCCAGCAGCTCCAAACAGGGGAACTATGGCTACACCTTC. This chain uses TRBV5-1 with TRBJ1-2, with TRBD1 matching over 7 bases. The CDR3 is 14 residues long. V lost 3 bases and J lost 2; bases outside the gene matches: 4. Germline V gene data show CDR1 as SGHRS and CDR2 as YFSETQ.

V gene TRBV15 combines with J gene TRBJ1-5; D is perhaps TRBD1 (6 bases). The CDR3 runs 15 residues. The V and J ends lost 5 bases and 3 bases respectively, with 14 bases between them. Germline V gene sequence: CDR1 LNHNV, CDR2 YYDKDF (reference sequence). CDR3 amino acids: CATSHREPYNQPQHF. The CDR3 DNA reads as TGTGCCACCAGCCACAGGGAACCATACAATCAGCCCCAGCATTTT.

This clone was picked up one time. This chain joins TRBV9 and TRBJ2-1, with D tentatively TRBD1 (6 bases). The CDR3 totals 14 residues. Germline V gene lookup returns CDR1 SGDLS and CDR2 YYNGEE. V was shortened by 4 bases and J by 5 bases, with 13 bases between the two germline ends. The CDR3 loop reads CASSPLGTHNEQFF. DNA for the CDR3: TGTGCCAGCAGCCCACTGGGGACACACAATGAGCAGTTCTTC.

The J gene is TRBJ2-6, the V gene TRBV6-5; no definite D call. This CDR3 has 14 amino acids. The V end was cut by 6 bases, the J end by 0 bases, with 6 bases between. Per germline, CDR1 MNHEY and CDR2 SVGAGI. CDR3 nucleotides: TGTGCCAGCAGGACGCCCTCTGGGGCCAACGTCCTGACTTTC. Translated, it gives CASRTPSGANVLTF.

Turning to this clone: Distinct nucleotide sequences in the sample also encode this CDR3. CDR3 protein: CASRGTSGGYTDTQYF. CDR3 in DNA: TGTGCCAGCAGGGGGACTAGCGGGGGATACACAGATACGCAGTATTTT. V usage is TRBV2 and J usage is TRBJ2-3; TRBD2 matches at 14 bases. V shed 6 bases and J 2 bases; nucleotides not matched to a gene: 4. The CDR3 sequence is 16 residues long. CDR1 and CDR2 (germline): SNHLY, FYNNEI.

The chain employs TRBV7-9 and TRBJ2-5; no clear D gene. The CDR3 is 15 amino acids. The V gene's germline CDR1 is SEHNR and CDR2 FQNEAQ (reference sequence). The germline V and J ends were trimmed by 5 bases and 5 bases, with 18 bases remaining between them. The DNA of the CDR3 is TGTGCCAGCAGCCCCCGACACCCCGAGCATGAGACCCAGTACTTC. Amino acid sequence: CASSPRHPEHETQYF. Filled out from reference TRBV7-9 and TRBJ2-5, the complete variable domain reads DTGVSQNPRHKITKRGQNVTFRCDPISEHNRLYWYRQTLGQGPEFLTYFQNEAQLEKSRLLSDRFSAERPKGSFSTLEIQRTEQGDSAMYLCASSPRHPEHETQYFGPGTRLLVL.

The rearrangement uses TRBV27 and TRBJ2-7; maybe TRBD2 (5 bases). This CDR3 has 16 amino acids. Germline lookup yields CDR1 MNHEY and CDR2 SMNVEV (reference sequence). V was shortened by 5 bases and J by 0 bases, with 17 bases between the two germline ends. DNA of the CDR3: TGTGCCAGCAGTCCCCTCCGAGGGATCCACTCCTACGAGCAGTACTTC. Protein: CASSPLRGIHSYEQYF.

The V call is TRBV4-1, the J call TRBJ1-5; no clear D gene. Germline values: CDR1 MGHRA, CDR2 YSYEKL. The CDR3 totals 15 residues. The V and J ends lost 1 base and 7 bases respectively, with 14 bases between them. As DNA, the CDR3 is TGCGCCAGCAGCCAAGTCGGCGGCCGAGGACAGCCCCAGCATTTT. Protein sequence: CASSQVGGRGQPQHF.

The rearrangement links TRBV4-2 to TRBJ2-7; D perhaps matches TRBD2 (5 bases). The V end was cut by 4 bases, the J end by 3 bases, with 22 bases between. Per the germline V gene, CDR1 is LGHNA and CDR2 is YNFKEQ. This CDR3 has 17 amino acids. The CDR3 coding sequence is TGTGCCAGCAGCCCCCAAGGGTCCGCGGGCGTTAACTACGAGCAGTACTTC. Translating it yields CASSPQGSAGVNYEQYF.

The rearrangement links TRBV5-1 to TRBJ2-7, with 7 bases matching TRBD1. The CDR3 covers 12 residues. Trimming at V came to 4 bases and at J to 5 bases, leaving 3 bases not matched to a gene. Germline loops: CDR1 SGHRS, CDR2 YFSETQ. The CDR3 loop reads CASSKGQDEQYF. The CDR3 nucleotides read TGCGCCAGCAGCAAAGGACAGGACGAGCAGTACTTC.

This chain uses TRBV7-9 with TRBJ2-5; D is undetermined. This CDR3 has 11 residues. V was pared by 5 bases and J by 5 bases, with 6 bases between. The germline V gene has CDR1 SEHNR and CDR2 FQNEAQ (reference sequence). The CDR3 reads CASSTMETQYF. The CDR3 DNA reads TGTGCCAGCAGCACCATGGAGACCCAGTACTTC.